The present T cell receptor (beta chain) was sequenced within a study of blood T cell repertoires in COVID-19 (TCRdb year 2020). Regarding the complete study: Samples covering the acute and convalescent phases of COVID-19 were provided by collaborators in the United States, Italy and Spain. The dataset comprised deeply sampled blood TCRbeta repertoires from subjects exposed to, actively infected with, or recovered from COVID-19. A freely available public database, intended as a resource for researchers studying the immune response to SARS-CoV-2, is where the repertoires were released. Where available, HLA class I and class II types were obtained from metadata supplied by the sample provider rather than from assay-based typing. Samples came from the ongoing ImmuneRACE study (first 160 participants) plus 1,254 subjects from 6 global collaborators. A de-identified subject ID, COVID-19 status, age in years and sex were almost always included in the sample metadata. The prospective study material was composed of cDNA or gDNA derived from T cells, B-cell-depleted T cells, or PBMCs.

The germline V gene supplies CDR1 MDHEN and CDR2 SYDVKM. V is pruned by 6 bases and J by 12 bases, leaving 16 bases of the junction without a gene match. Including cysteine and phenylalanine, the CDR3 has 16 amino acids. The read is trimmed to its CDR3 DNA, 48 bases read in frame from base 1. The immunoSEQ Assay, a bias-controlled multiplex PCR, was used to amplify TCRbeta CDR3 regions from genomic DNA. As for the original processing: The number of nucleated cells in each sample was estimated by amplification of reference gene primers within the assay. Sequence reads were collapsed and filtered to measure the absolute abundance of every unique TCRbeta CDR3 rearrangement. For each sample, productive Simpson clonality was calculated by taking the square root of Simpson's diversity index across productive rearrangements. Entries here come from immuneACCESS through TCRdb and include only in-frame sequences with V and J called. Some clones fail to appear in such tables; in the studies checked, an unresolved V gene covers under half of the shortfall, and the cause of the remainder is unknown. That table gives V, J and clone size, and the DNA gave D and trimming. The table for this sample lists roughly 140,000 clones; more than 65% of them were counted only once. Of the sample, 9.8% falls within the top ten clones.

General conclusions and limits of the study: Clinical and demographic metadata were provided uncurated, with the amount varying by source and participant.

Each collaborating institution followed its own protocols to collect whole blood in K2EDTA tubes. Collaborator samples were shipped for TCRbeta analysis as frozen whole blood, isolated PBMCs, or DNA extracted from either sample type. Concerning this clone: Its binding antigen is unknown. There are no base qualities to consult, and no much larger clone falls within one base.

The sequence was obtained from a woman in her 50s with acute or convalescent COVID-19. Recombination joined TRBV28 with TRBJ2-1, with 11 bases matching TRBD2. Material for sequencing was peripheral blood. The DNA reads as follows: TGTGCCAGCAGCAACACCGGGACTAGCGGCTCACTAGGGCAGTTCTTC. Translated, it gives CASSNTGTSGSLGQFF.